Each of the 25 T cell receptor beta chains below was sequenced from the same sample in a study of blood T cell repertoires in COVID-19 (dated by TCRdb to the early 2020s). Library generation was performed with the immunoSEQ multiplex PCR assay. TCRdb holds this immuneACCESS table with in-frame rearrangements only. Some clones are missing; in checked studies, unresolved V genes explain under half, and the rest has no known cause. This sample has approximately 180,000 clones in its table, and 80% to 95% of those were observed once. The biggest ten clones account for approximately 0.48% of the sample. Material: peripheral blood. These receptor sequences come from a man aged 50-59 years with acute or convalescent COVID-19.

This chain connects TRBV5-1 to TRBJ1-4; D is uncertain. The CDR3 covers 14 residues. V was clipped by 3 bases and J by 3 bases, with 9 bases between them. Germline CDR1 reads SGHRS; CDR2 reads YFSETQ. CDR3 sequence (DNA): TGCGCCAGCAGCTCCGGGGAGGCTAATGAAAAACTGTTTTTT. Translation gives CASSSGEANEKLFF.

The chain joins TRBV5-4 to TRBJ2-7, with a possible D match to TRBD2 (6 bases). The CDR3 totals 14 residues. CDR1 and CDR2 (germline): SGHNT, YYREEE (reference sequence). V was clipped by 1 base and J by 5 bases, with 13 bases between them. CDR3 DNA: TGTGCCAGCAGCTTGCAGGGAGGTTTGGACGAGCAGTACTTC. It yields the protein CASSLQGGLDEQYF.

V is TRBV11-2 and J is TRBJ2-1; 12 bases are a match to TRBD2. V dropped 5 bases and J dropped 7; count of bases not matched to a gene: 15. Germline V gene data show CDR1 as SGHAT and CDR2 as FQNNGV. This CDR3 spans 18 amino acids. CDR3 amino acids: CASSRIHQASGRENEQFF. The DNA for the CDR3 is TGTGCCAGCAGCCGAATACACCAAGCTAGCGGGAGGGAGAATGAGCAGTTCTTC.

The rearrangement uses TRBV11-2 and TRBJ1-2, with a possible D match to TRBD1 (5 bases). Germline lookup yields CDR1 SGHAT and CDR2 FQNNGV. The V end lost 5 bases, the J end lost 2 bases, and 15 bases lay between the germline ends. The CDR3 is 15 residues long. DNA for the CDR3: TGTGCCAGCAGCCAAAGCGGGGGTGGCAACTATGGCTACACCTTC. Its protein product is CASSQSGGGNYGYTF. The full variable domain, its missing parts supplied by reference TRBV11-2 and TRBJ1-2, is EAGVAQSPRYKIIEKRQSVAFWCNPISGHATLYWYQQILGQGPKLLIQFQNNGVVDDSQLPKDRFSAERLKGVDSTLKIQPAKLEDSAVYLCASSQSGGGNYGYTFGSGTRLTVV.

The J gene is TRBJ2-1, the V gene TRBV6-6, with 12 bases fitting TRBD2. CDR1 and CDR2 (germline): MNHNY, SVGAGI (reference sequence). Trimming removed 8 bases from V and 7 bases from J; junction bases left unmatched: 3. The CDR3 has 13 amino acids. The CDR3: CASSGLAGNEQFF. The CDR3 DNA is TGTGCCAGCTCGGGACTAGCGGGTAATGAGCAGTTCTTC.

This clone has only one observation. The V call is TRBV27, the J call TRBJ2-1, with 8 bases fitting TRBD2. The germline V gene has CDR1 MNHEY and CDR2 SMNVEV (reference sequence). The CDR3 contains 15 residues. The V segment lost 6 bases and the J segment 0 bases; nucleotides outside the gene matches: 4. The CDR3 region is CASRPSGSSYNEQFF. The CDR3 DNA reads as TGTGCCAGCAGGCCCAGCGGGAGCTCCTACAATGAGCAGTTCTTC.

The rearrangement joins TRBV23-1 to TRBJ1-5; D unclear. TRBV23-1 is assigned to the ORF class and has an uncertain function. Trimming cost V 0 bases and J 5 bases, with 8 bases left between them. This CDR3 is built from 14 residues. CDR3 in amino acids: CASSQSSPYQPQHF. The CDR3 coding sequence is TGCGCCAGCAGTCAATCCTCCCCTTATCAGCCCCAGCATTTT.

J is TRBJ2-5 and V is TRBV28; D call uncertain. The germline gives CDR1 MDHEN, CDR2 SYDVKM. Trimming took off 6 bases at V and 1 base at J, with 12 bases between the two ends. The CDR3 is made up of 14 amino acids. The CDR3: CASRSSTGQETQYF. Here the CDR3 DNA reads TGTGCCAGCAGGTCCTCAACGGGCCAAGAGACCCAGTACTTC.

As DNA, the CDR3 is TGCAGTGCTAGTGGGCTCCAGAACACCGGGGAGCTGTTTTTT. Translated, it gives CSASGLQNTGELFF. The V gene is TRBV20-1, the J gene TRBJ2-2, with D uncertain. This CDR3 comprises 14 residues. CDR1 and CDR2 from the germline V gene are DFQATT and SNEGSKA (reference sequence). The V and J ends lost 3 bases and 1 base respectively, with 9 bases between them.

The chain couples TRBV30 to TRBJ2-5; TRBD1 agrees at 8 bases. The CDR3 has 15 amino acids. V shed 3 bases, J shed 5 bases, and the junction held 11 bases outside the gene matches. Germline V gene data show CDR1 as GTSNPN and CDR2 as SVGIG (reference sequence). The chain's CDR3 is CAWSPDSGGSETQYF. In DNA, the CDR3 is TGTGCCTGGAGCCCAGATTCAGGGGGCAGTGAGACCCAGTACTTC.

The chain recombines TRBV24-1 with TRBJ1-5; D uncertain. The V end lost 4 bases, the J end lost 7 bases, and 10 bases lay between the germline ends. The CDR3 loop spans 13 amino acids. Germline V gene data show CDR1 as KGHDR and CDR2 as SFDVKD. DNA of the CDR3: TGTGCCACCAGTGACCGCCATGGCCAGCCCCAGCATTTT. It encodes CATSDRHGQPQHF.

The chain links TRBV9 to TRBJ2-2; 12 positions match TRBD2. Germline lookup yields CDR1 SGDLS and CDR2 YYNGEE. This CDR3 spans 14 amino acids. J was trimmed by 8 bases and V by 3 bases; bases with no gene match: 2. The CDR3 spells CASSGLAGAGELFF. The CDR3 nucleotides are TGTGCCAGCAGCGGACTAGCGGGAGCGGGGGAGCTGTTTTTT.

CDR3 sequence (DNA): TGTGCCAGCAGTTACTCTCGTAGCCTCTCCTACGAGCAGTACTTC. It specifies CASSYSRSLSYEQYF. The chain uses TRBV6-5 and TRBJ2-7; D is undetermined. Germline V CDR1 and CDR2: MNHEY, SVGAGI. V lost 0 bases and J 0 bases, leaving 9 bases between the germline ends. This CDR3 is built from 15 residues.

The J gene is TRBJ1-4, the V gene TRBV18; TRBD1 matches 7 bases. CDR1 is KGHSH, CDR2 LQKENI, per germline. J gave up 0 bases and V 2 bases, and 6 bases lay outside the gene matches. The CDR3 covers 17 residues. CDR3 DNA: TGTGCCAGCTCACCATACGTTCAGGGGGCAACTAATGAAAAACTGTTTTTT. It specifies CASSPYVQGATNEKLFF.

Comment on this clone: Mismatch with germline at one junction end may stem from a read error. Other DNA sequences in this specimen translate into the identical CDR3. The chain has TRBV18 and TRBJ1-1; D is unresolved. The CDR3 sequence is 15 residues long. Germline V gene lookup returns CDR1 KGHSH and CDR2 LQKENI. DNA for the CDR3: TGCGCCAGCTCACCACCAAATCGTGGAGACACTGAAGCTTTCTTT. This codes for CASSPPNRGDTEAFF.

This clone was counted once. V and J are TRBV28 and TRBJ1-1; 8 bases are shared with TRBD1. The CDR3 contains 14 residues. V shed 8 bases and J 1 base; nucleotides not matched to a gene: 6. Germline V lookup: CDR1 MDHEN, CDR2 SYDVKM. This CDR3 reads CASQGAPGNTEAFF. The CDR3, as DNA: TGTGCCAGCCAGGGGGCGCCGGGGAACACTGAAGCTTTCTTT.

The V and J genes are TRBV5-1 and TRBJ2-1; 9 nucleotides line up with TRBD1. Trimming took 2 bases from V and 9 from J; bases not matched to a gene: 6. The CDR3 is made up of 14 amino acids. Germline CDR1 is SGHRS and CDR2 is YFSETQ. This CDR3 reads CASSFETGGSEQFF. In DNA, the CDR3 is TGCGCCAGCAGCTTCGAAACAGGGGGCAGTGAGCAGTTCTTC.

This clone was observed once. This chain uses TRBV18 with TRBJ2-3; 8 positions agree with TRBD2. Trimming removed 5 bases from V and 4 bases from J; junction bases left unmatched: 8. The CDR3 contains 15 residues. Germline assignment: CDR1 KGHSH and CDR2 LQKENI. CDR3 in amino acids: CASSRGSGSADTQYF. Here the CDR3 DNA reads TGTGCCAGCTCAAGGGGGAGCGGGAGTGCAGATACGCAGTATTTT.

The chain joins TRBV18 to TRBJ1-3; D gene uncertain. Germline-derived CDR1 and CDR2 are KGHSH and LQKENI. The CDR3 sequence is 17 residues long. Trimming took off 3 bases at V and 0 bases at J, with 15 bases between the two ends. CDR3 nucleotides: TGTGCCAGCTCACCGCGGGTCACCCTTATCTCTGGAAACACCATATATTTT. It is translated as CASSPRVTLISGNTIYF.

V and J are TRBV6-5 and TRBJ1-5; TRBD1 aligns across 7 bases. Trimming cost V 5 bases and J 2 bases; bases outside gene matches: 3. The germline V gene encodes CDR1 MNHEY and CDR2 SVGAGI. The CDR3 length is 14 residues. The CDR3 reads CASSRQGGNQPQHF. The CDR3 coding sequence is TGTGCCAGCAGTCGACAGGGCGGCAATCAGCCCCAGCATTTT.

This CDR3 is CASSEQGRSEQFF. DNA for the CDR3: TGTGCCAGCAGTGAACAGGGGCGGAGTGAGCAGTTCTTC. The chain has TRBV2 and TRBJ2-1, with D possibly matching TRBD1 (6 bases). With 2 bases removed from V and 9 bases from J, the gap between germline ends came to 11 bases. The CDR3 is made up of 13 amino acids. Germline V CDR1 and CDR2: SNHLY, FYNNEI.

The genes are TRBV2 and TRBJ2-7, with 7 bases lining up with TRBD1. The trim removed 7 bases at V and 7 bases at J, leaving 13 bases unmatched. The CDR3 extends over 14 amino acids. The V gene's germline CDR1 is SNHLY and CDR2 FYNNEI. Written as DNA, the CDR3 is TGTGCCAGCACGTTTGACAGGGCTCTGGGGGAGCAGTACTTC. Its translation is CASTFDRALGEQYF.

The rearrangement uses TRBV6-5 and TRBJ2-1; 7 positions match TRBD2. The CDR3 extends over 16 amino acids. Trimming took 2 bases from V and 3 from J; bases not matched to a gene: 7. Germline CDR1 MNHEY, CDR2 SVGAGI. The CDR3 DNA reads TGTGCCAGCAGTTACGACAACAAGCGGGGCTACAATGAGCAGTTCTTC. This sequence encodes CASSYDNKRGYNEQFF.

The chain uses TRBV7-9 and TRBJ2-7, with no clear D. V was shortened by 1 base and J by 1 base, with 11 bases between the two germline ends. This CDR3 is 15 amino acids long. Germline V lookup: CDR1 SEHNR, CDR2 FQNEAQ (reference sequence). The CDR3, as DNA: TGTGCCAGCAGCTTAGAGGTTACGGGTTCCTACGAGCAGTACTTC. Translated, it gives CASSLEVTGSYEQYF.

The rearrangement uses TRBV27 and TRBJ2-3, with D possibly being TRBD1 (6 bases). V was shortened by 3 bases and J by 1 base, with 11 bases between the two germline ends. Germline CDR1 reads MNHEY; CDR2 reads SMNVEV (reference sequence). There are 15 residues in the CDR3. Here the CDR3 reads CASSFRGLGTDTQYF. The CDR3 nucleotides read TGTGCCAGCAGTTTCAGGGGCTTAGGCACAGATACGCAGTATTTT.